This T cell receptor (beta chain) appears in the sequencing data of a study of blood T cells in healthy people across ages. Turning to the study itself: Template switching captured about one barcoded beta molecule per two T cells. Study-wide points: Roughly linear age-related decline in beta diversity appeared, significant by age roughly 40.

Each donor's blood draw was around 10 milliliters of peripheral blood. This clonotype was observed a handful of times. Its antigen is not identified. Together with a sample-barcoded 5' primer, a J-beta primer mix was included in a second PCR lasting about 6 to 11 cycles. Every sample produced at least 2.5 million CDR3-containing paired-end reads. MiXCR, applied by TCRdb to the 5' RACE reads, yields one record per CDR3 protein. The sample has 1.5 million or so distinct CDR3 sequences; approximately 42% are singletons. The CDR3 loop spans 14 amino acids. The V end lost 6 bases, the J end lost 2 bases, and 8 bases lay between the germline ends.

The sequenced sample was blood. This receptor was taken from a young woman in good health. The chain combines TRBV12-3 or TRBV12-4 with TRBJ2-6; D unresolved. The chain's CDR3 is CASSRSPGANVLTF. The DNA of the CDR3 is TGTGCCAGCAGCCGCTCACCTGGGGCCAACGTCCTGACTTTC.